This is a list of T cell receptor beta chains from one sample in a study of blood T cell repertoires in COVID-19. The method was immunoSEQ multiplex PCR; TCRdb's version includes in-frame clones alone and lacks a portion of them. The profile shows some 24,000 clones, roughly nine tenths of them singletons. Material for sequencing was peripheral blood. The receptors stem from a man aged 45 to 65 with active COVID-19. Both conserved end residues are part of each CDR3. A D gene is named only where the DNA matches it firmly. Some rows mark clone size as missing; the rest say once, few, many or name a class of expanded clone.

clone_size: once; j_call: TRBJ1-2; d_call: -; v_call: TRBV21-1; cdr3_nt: TGTGCCAGCGCTAGGGGCCGGAGGGACTATGGCTACACCTTC; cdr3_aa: CASARGRRDYGYTF
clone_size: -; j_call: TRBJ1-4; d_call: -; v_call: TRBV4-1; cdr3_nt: TGCGCCAGCAGCGCCCTAGGGACTCAGATCGATGAAAAACTGTTTTTT; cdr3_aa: CASSALGTQIDEKLFF
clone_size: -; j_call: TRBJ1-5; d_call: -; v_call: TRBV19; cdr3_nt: TGTGCCAGTGGATACAGGGAAAATCAGCCCCAGCATTTT; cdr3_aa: CASGYRENQPQHF
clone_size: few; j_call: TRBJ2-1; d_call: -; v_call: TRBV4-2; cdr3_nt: TGTGCCAGCAGCCAAGATTGGTATACCAGGGGGGCCTACAATGAGCAGTTCTTC; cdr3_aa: CASSQDWYTRGAYNEQFF
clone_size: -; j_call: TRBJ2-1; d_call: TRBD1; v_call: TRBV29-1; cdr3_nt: TGCAGCGTTGACAGGGGGCTTCACAATGAGCAGTTCTTC; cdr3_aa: CSVDRGLHNEQFF
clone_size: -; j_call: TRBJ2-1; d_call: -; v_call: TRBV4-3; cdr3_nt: TGCGCCAGCAGCCAAGGCCCACAAGGGAGCTCCTACAATGAGCAGTTCTTC; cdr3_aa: CASSQGPQGSSYNEQFF
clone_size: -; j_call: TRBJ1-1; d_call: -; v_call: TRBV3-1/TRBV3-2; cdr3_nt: TGTGCCAGCAGCCAAGATTACAGCGGGGACACTGAAGCTTTCTTT; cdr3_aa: CASSQDYSGDTEAFF
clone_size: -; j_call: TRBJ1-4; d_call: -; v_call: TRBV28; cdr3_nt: TGTGCCACCAGGCGATCAACTAATGAAAAACTGTTTTTT; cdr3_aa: CATRRSTNEKLFF
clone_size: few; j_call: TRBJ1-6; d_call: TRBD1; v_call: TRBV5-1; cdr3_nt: TGCGCCAGCAGCTGGGGACAGGGCGATTCACCCCTCCACTTT; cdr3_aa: CASSWGQGDSPLHF
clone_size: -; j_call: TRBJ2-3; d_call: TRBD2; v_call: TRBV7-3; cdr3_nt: TGTGCCAGCAGCTTAATACCTAGCGGGGGTAGAGATACGCAGTATTTT; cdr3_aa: CASSLIPSGGRDTQYF
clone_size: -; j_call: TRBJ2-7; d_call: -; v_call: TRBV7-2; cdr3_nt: TGTGCCAGCAGTCAAGACAGGAAAACCTACGAGCAGTACTTC; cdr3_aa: CASSQDRKTYEQYF
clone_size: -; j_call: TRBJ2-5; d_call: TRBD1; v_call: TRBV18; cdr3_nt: TGTGCCAGCTCACCTTGGATGACAGGGACGGAGACCCAGTACTTC; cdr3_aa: CASSPWMTGTETQYF
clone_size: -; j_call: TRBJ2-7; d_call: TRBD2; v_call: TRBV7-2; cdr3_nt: TGTGCCAGCAGCTTAGTCGGGGGGTACGAGCAGTACTTC; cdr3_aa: CASSLVGGYEQYF
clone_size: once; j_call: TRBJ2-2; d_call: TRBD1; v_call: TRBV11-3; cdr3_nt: TGTGCCAGCAGTTCCCGGGACAGATCCGGGGAGCTGTTTTTT; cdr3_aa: CASSSRDRSGELFF
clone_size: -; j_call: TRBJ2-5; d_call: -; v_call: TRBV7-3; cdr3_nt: TGTGCCAGCAGCTTAACGGGGGTGGAGGGAGAGACCCAGTACTTC; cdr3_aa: CASSLTGVEGETQYF
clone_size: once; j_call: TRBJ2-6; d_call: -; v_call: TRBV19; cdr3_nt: TGTGCCAGTAGTATAGTCAGTTCTGGGGCCAACGTCCTGACTTTC; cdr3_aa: CASSIVSSGANVLTF
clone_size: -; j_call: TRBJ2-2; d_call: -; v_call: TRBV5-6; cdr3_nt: TGTGCCAGCAGCTGGGGCCTCGGGGAGCTGTTTTTT; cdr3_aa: CASSWGLGELFF
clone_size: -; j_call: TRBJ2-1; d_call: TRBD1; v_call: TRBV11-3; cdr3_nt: TGTGCCAGCATGATGGACAGGGGGTCCCACAATGAGCAGTTCTTC; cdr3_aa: CASMMDRGSHNEQFF